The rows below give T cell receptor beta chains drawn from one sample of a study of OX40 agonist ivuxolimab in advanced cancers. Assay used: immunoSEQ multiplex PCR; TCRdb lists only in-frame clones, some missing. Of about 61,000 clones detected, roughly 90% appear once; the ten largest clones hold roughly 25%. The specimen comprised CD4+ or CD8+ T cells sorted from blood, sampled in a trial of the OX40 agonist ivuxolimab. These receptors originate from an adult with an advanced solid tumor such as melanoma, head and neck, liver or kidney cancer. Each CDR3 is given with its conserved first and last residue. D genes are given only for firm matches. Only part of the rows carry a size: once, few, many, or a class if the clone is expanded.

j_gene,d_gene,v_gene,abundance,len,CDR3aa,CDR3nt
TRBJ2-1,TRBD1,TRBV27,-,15,CASSLGDSSYNEQFF,TGTGCCAGCAGTTTGGGGGACAGCTCCTACAATGAGCAGTTCTTC
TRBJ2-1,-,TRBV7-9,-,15,CASSFAQGSYNEQFF,TGTGCCAGCAGCTTCGCTCAGGGTTCCTACAATGAGCAGTTCTTC
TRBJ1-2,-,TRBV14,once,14,CASSQEASGEGYTF,TGTGCCAGCAGCCAAGAGGCGAGCGGGGAGGGCTACACCTTC
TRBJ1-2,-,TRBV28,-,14,CASSLGGSGYGYTF,TGTGCCAGCAGTTTGGGGGGTTCGGGCTATGGCTACACCTTC
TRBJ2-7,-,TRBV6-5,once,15,CASSYVESYSYEQYF,TGTGCCAGCAGTTATGTAGAGTCGTACTCCTACGAGCAGTACTTC
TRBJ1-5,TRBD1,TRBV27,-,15,CASSPRQGVRQPQHF,TGTGCCAGCAGTCCGAGACAGGGGGTAAGGCAGCCCCAGCATTTT
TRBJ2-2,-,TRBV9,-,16,CASSPRTGSNTGELFF,TGTGCCAGCAGCCCTCGGACTGGTTCGAACACCGGGGAGCTGTTTTTT
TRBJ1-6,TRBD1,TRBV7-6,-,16,CASTLRGRGTNSPLHF,TGTGCCAGCACCTTAAGGGGCAGGGGGACAAATTCACCCCTCCACTTT
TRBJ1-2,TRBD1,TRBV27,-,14,CASSQGQGAGGYTF,TGTGCCAGCAGTCAGGGACAGGGGGCAGGTGGCTACACCTTC
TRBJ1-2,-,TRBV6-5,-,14,CASRIPGGPTGYTF,TGTGCCAGCAGGATTCCTGGGGGGCCGACTGGCTACACCTTC
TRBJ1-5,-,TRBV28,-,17,CASSPSGGPVFNQPQHF,TGTGCCAGCAGCCCTTCCGGGGGGCCGGTTTTCAATCAGCCCCAGCATTTT
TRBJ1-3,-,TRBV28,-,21,CASSLYYVAEGVLYSGNTIYF,TGTGCCAGCAGTTTATATTATGTCGCCGAGGGCGTACTTTACTCTGGAAACACCATATATTTT
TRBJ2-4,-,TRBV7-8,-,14,CASSLRWAKNIQYF,TGTGCCAGCAGCTTACGCTGGGCCAAAAACATTCAGTACTTC
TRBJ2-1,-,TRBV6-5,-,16,CASSYRPRGRYNEQFF,TGTGCCAGCAGTTACCGTCCTCGGGGCAGGTACAATGAGCAGTTCTTC
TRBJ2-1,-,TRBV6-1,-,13,CASSWVQYNEQFF,TGTGCCAGCAGTTGGGTACAGTACAATGAGCAGTTCTTC
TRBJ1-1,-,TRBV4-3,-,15,CASSHGLLGDTEAFF,TGCGCCAGCAGCCACGGACTCTTGGGGGACACTGAAGCTTTCTTT
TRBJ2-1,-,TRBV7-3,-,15,CASSSTADGHNEQFF,TGTGCCAGCAGCTCCACAGCGGACGGACACAATGAGCAGTTCTTC
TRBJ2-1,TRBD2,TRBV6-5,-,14,CASRVAGGYNEQFF,TGTGCCAGCAGGGTAGCGGGGGGATACAATGAGCAGTTCTTC
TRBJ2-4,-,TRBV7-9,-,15,CASSKTTGPKNIQYF,TGTGCCAGCAGTAAAACCACAGGTCCCAAAAACATTCAGTACTTC
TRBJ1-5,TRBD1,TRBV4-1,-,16,CASSRVTGTGNQPQHF,TGCGCCAGCAGCCGAGTCACCGGGACAGGCAATCAGCCCCAGCATTTT
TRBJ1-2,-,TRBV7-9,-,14,CASSLVGVNYGYTF,TGTGCCAGCAGCTTAGTTGGCGTTAACTATGGCTACACCTTC
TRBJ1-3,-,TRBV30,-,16,CAWSVLGLTSGNTIYF,TGTGCCTGGAGTGTCTTAGGGCTTACCTCTGGAAACACCATATATTTT
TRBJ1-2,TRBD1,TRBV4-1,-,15,CASSTGQGPHLGYTF,TGCGCCAGCAGCACTGGACAGGGGCCCCACCTTGGCTACACCTTC
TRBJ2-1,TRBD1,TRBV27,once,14,CASSLVQGYNEQFF,TGTGCCAGCAGTTTAGTACAGGGGTACAATGAGCAGTTCTTC
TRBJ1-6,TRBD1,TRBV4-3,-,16,CASSHTTGPKGLPLHF,TGCGCCAGCAGCCATACGACAGGGCCAAAGGGCCTCCCCCTCCACTTT
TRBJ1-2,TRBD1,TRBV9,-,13,CASSPTGVYGYTF,TGTGCCAGCAGTCCGACAGGGGTCTATGGCTACACCTTC
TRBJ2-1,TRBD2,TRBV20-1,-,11,CSARLAGVQFF,TGCAGTGCTAGACTAGCGGGGGTGCAGTTCTTC
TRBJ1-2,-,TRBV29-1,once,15,CSVVLPAGHRSGYTF,TGCAGCGTTGTTCTTCCGGCAGGGCATCGGTCTGGCTACACCTTC
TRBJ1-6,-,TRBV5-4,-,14,CASSLSGYNSPLHF,TGTGCCAGCAGCTTGTCAGGGTACAATTCACCCCTCCACTTT
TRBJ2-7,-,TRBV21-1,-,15,CASSEQGAVGYEQYF,TGTGCCAGCAGCGAGCAGGGGGCAGTGGGGTACGAGCAGTACTTC
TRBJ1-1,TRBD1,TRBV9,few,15,CASSVVKGANTEAFF,TGTGCCAGCAGCGTAGTAAAGGGGGCGAACACTGAAGCTTTCTTT